This TCR beta chain was retrieved from a study of cytomegalovirus exposure and HLA in healthy donors. Note on this clone: Its antigen remains unknown.

The table came from immunoSEQ multiplex PCR; TCRdb's copy has only in-frame clones and leaves some out. The table lists about 220,000 clones, 75% to 95% of them singletons. Germline values: CDR1 SGHTA, CDR2 FQGNSA. The CDR3 totals 15 residues. V shed 6 bases, J shed 4 bases, and the junction held 7 bases outside the gene matches. Study-level findings and limits: First-cohort TCR clusters were later found to tend to co-occur in the 120 or so validation repertoires. Some TCR beta chains (roughly 150 of them) were listed as cytomegalovirus-associated. TCR sequences were mostly rare, though some public TCRs occurred in many donors.

This sequence joins TRBV7-2 and TRBJ2-7; 12 nucleotides agree with TRBD2. The sample consisted of PBMCs. The clonotype comes from a young woman in good health and CMV-seronegative. The CDR3 region is CASSSSSGRGYEQYF. The CDR3 DNA sequence: TGTGCCAGCAGTTCATCTAGCGGGAGGGGATACGAGCAGTACTTC.